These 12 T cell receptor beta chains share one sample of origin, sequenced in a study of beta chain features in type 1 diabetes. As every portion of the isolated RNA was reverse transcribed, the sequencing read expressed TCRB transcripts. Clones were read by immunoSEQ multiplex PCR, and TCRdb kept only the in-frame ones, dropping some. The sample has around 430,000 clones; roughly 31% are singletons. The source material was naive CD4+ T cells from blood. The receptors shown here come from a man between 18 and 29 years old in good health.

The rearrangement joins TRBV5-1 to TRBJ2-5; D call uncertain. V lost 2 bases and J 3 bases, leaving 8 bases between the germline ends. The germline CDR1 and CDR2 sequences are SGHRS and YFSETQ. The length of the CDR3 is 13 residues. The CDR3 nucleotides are TGCGCCAGCAGCTTAGGCGCGAAAGAGACCCAGTACTTC. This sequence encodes CASSLGAKETQYF.

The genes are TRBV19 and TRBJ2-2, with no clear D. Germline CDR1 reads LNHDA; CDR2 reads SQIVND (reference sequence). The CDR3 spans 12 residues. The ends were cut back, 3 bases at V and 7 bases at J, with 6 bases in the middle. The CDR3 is CASSIMSGELFF. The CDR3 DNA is TGTGCCAGTAGTATTATGAGCGGGGAGCTGTTTTTT.

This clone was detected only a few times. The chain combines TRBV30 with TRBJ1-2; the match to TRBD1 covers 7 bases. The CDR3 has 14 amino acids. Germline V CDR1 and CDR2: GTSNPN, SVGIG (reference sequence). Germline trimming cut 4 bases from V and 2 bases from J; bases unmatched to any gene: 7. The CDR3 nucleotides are TGTGCCTGGATTTATCGGGACAGAAACTATGGCTACACCTTC. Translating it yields CAWIYRDRNYGYTF.

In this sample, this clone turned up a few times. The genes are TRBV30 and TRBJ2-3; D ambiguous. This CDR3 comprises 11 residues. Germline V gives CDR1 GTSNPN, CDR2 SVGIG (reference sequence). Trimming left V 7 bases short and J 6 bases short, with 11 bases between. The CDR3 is CAFLLWDTQYF. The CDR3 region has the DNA TGTGCCTTCCTCCTATGGGATACGCAGTATTTT.

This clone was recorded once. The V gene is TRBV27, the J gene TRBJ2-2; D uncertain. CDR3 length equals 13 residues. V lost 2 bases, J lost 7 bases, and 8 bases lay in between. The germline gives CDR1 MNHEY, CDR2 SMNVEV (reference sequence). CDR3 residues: CASSLRSGGELFF. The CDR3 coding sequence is TGTGCCAGCAGTTTACGCTCGGGCGGGGAGCTGTTTTTT.

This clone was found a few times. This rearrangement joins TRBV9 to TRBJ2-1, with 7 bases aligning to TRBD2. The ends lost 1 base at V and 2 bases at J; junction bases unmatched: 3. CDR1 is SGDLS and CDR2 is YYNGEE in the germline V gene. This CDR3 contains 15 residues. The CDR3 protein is CASSVTGGPYNEQFF. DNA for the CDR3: TGTGCCAGCAGCGTAACGGGAGGACCCTACAATGAGCAGTTCTTC.

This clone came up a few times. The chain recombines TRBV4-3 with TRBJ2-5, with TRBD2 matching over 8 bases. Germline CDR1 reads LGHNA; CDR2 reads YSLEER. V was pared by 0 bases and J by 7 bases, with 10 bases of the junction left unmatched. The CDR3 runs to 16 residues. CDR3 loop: CASSQDSREGLGTQYF. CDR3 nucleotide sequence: TGCGCCAGCAGCCAAGATAGCCGGGAGGGCCTTGGGACCCAGTACTTC.

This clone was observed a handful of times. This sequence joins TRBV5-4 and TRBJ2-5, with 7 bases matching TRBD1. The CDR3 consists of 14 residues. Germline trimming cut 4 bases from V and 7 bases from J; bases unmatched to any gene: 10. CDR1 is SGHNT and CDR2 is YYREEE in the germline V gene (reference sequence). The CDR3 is CASSGGQHKATQYF. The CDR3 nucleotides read TGTGCCAGCAGCGGGGGACAGCACAAAGCGACCCAGTACTTC. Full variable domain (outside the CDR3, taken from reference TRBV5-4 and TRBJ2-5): ETGVTQSPTHLIKTRGQQVTLRCSSQSGHNTVSWYQQALGQGPQFIFQYYREEENGRGNFPPRFSGLQFPNYSSELNVNALELDDSALYLCASSGGQHKATQYFGPGTRLLVL.

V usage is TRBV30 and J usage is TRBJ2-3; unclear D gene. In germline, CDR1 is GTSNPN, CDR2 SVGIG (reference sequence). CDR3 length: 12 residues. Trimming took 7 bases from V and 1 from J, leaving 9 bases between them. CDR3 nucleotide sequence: TGTGCCTTAGGGTCCGGCACAGATACGCAGTATTTT. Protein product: CALGSGTDTQYF.

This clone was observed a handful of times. CDR3 sequence reads: CASSTGTGGVSPEQYF. CDR3 sequence (DNA): TGTGCCAGCAGTACAGGGACAGGGGGCGTGTCCCCCGAGCAGTACTTC. The V and J genes are TRBV7-2 and TRBJ2-7, with 12 bases identical to TRBD1. Germline CDR1 reads SGHTA; CDR2 reads FQGNSA. V lost 6 bases to trimming and J lost 6 bases; unmatched junction nucleotides: 12. This CDR3 comprises 16 residues. Full variable domain (rest looked up from reference TRBV7-2 and TRBJ2-7): GAGVSQSPSNKVTEKGKDVELRCDPISGHTALYWYRQSLGQGLEFLIYFQGNSAPDKSGLPSDRFSAERTGGSVSTLTIQRTQQEDSAVYLCASSTGTGGVSPEQYFGPGTRLTVT.

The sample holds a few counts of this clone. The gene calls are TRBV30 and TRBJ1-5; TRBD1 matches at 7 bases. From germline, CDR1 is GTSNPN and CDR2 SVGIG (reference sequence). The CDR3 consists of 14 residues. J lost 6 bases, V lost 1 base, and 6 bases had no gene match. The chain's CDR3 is CAWSAKGAAQPQHF. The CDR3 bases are TGTGCCTGGAGTGCTAAGGGGGCAGCTCAGCCCCAGCATTTT. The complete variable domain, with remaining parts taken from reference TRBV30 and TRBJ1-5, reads SQTIHQWPATLVQPVGSPLSLECTVEGTSNPNLYWYRQAAGRGLQLLFYSVGIGQISSEVPQNLSASRPQDRQFILSSKKLLLSDSGFYLCAWSAKGAAQPQHFGDGTRLSIL.

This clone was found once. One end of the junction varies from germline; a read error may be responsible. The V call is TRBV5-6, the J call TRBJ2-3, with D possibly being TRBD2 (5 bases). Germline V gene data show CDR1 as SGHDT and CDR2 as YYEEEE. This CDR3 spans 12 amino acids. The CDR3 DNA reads TGTGCCAGCAGCTTGGTACGGGATAGGCAGTATTTT. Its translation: CASSLVRDRQYF.